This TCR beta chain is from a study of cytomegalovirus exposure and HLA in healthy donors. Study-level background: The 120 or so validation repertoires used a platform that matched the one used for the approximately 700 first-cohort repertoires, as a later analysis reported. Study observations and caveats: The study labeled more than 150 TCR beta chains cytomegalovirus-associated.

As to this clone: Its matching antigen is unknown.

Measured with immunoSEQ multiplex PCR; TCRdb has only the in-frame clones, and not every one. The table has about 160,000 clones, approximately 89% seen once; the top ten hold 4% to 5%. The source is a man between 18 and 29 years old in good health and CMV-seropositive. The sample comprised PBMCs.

CDR3 nucleotides: TGTGCCAGCAAGTTAGTTTTATCCTACGAGCAGTACTTC. It translates to CASKLVLSYEQYF. The V call is TRBV2, the J call TRBJ2-7; no firm D call. Germline V gene lookup returns CDR1 SNHLY and CDR2 FYNNEI. The CDR3 is 13 amino acids. V was shortened by 7 bases and J by 1 base, with 11 bases between the two germline ends.